This T cell receptor beta chain was sequenced in a study of T-cell memory formation after mild COVID-19. Looking at the study overall: Largely, TCR clusters stayed within a single donor. Study results and limitations: Clones that shrank (day 15 to 85) were balanced CD4/CD8, whereas later expanders leaned CD4+. Whether day 37 second-wave clones are SARS-CoV-2-specific was not confirmed.

Looked up from germline, CDR1 is LGHNA and CDR2 is YNFKEQ. V dropped 3 bases and J dropped 4 bases, with 15 bases sitting between them. The CDR3 consists of 15 residues. About this clonotype itself: Its antigen is still unknown.

5'RACE primed at constant segments yielded TCR alpha and TCR beta cDNA libraries bearing sample barcodes and UMIs. TCRdb passed the 5' RACE reads through MiXCR, listing each CDR3 protein once. Among some 450,000 distinct CDR3 sequences listed, 20% were seen once. The clonotype originates from an adult woman who had mild COVID-19 (a few samples of this study predate the infection). Cell type and time point are not known. The chain combines TRBV4-2 with TRBJ1-2; D gene unclear. Input material: PBMCs or a T cell subset sorted from them (not recorded which). The CDR3 DNA follows: TGTGCCAGCAGCCAGAGGACGGGAGGGAGCTATGGCTACACCTTC. Residues: CASSQRTGGSYGYTF.